The T cell receptor (beta chain) under discussion was sequenced for a study of blood T cell repertoires in COVID-19. As for the study in general: The United States, Italy and Spain provided the acute and convalescent COVID-19 samples. PBMCs, B-cell-depleted T cells, or T cells were the source of the cDNA or gDNA that made up the material.

As originally analysed: Using reference gene primer amplification, nucleated cell counts were estimated. Profiled with immunoSEQ multiplex PCR; TCRdb holds only in-frame clones, not every one. V and J calls and clone size come straight from that table; D and trimming were deduced from the DNA. The table records 150,000 to 200,000 clones, over 75% of them present only once. This CDR3 contains 18 residues. Unmatched junction bases numbered 13, after V lost 3 bases and J lost 3 bases. The germline V gene encodes CDR1 SGHKS and CDR2 YYEKEE (reference sequence). The chain recombines TRBV5-5 with TRBJ1-3; the match to TRBD1 covers 9 bases. Sample: peripheral blood. The receptor comes from a woman over 75 with acute or convalescent COVID-19. The CDR3 DNA reads as TGTGCCAGCAGCTCCCTCACCGGGACAGGGAGCGGTGGAAACACCATATATTTT. As protein: CASSSLTGTGSGGNTIYF.